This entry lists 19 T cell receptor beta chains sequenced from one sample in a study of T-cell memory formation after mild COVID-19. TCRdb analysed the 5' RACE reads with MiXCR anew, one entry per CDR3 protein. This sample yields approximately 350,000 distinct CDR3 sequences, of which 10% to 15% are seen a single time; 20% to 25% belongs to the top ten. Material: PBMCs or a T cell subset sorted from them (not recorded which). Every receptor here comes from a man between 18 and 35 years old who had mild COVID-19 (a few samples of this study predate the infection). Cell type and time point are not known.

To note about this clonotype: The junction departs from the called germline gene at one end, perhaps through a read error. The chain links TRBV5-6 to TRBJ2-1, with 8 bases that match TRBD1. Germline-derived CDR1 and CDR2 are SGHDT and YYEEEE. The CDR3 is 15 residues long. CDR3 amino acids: CASSLMTGAYDEQFF. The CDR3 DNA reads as TGTGCCAGCAGCCTCATGACAGGGGCCTACGATGAGCAGTTCTTC.

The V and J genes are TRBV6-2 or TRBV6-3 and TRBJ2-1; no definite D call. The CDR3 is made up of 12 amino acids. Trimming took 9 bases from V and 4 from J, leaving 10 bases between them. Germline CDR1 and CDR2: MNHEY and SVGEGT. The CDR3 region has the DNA TGTGCCAGTGGGCGGCAGTACAATGAGCAGTTCTTC. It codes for CASGRQYNEQFF.

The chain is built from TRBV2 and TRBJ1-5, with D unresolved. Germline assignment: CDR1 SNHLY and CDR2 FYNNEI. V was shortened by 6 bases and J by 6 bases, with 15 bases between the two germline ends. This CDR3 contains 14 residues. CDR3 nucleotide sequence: TGTGCCAGCAGAGGAAGCCCGCATGTTCAGCCCCAGCATTTT. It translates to CASRGSPHVQPQHF.

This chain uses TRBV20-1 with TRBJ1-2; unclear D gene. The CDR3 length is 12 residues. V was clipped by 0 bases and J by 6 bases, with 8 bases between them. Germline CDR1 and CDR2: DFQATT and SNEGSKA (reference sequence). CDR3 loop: CSARDPGNGYTF. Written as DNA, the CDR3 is TGCAGTGCTAGAGACCCCGGTAATGGCTACACCTTC.

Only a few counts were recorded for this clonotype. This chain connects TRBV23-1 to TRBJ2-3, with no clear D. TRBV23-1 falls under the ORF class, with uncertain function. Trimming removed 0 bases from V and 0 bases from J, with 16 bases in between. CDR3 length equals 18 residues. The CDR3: CASSQSSSSRKSTDTQYF. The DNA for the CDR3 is TGCGCCAGCAGTCAATCCTCCTCGTCGAGGAAGAGCACAGATACGCAGTATTTT.

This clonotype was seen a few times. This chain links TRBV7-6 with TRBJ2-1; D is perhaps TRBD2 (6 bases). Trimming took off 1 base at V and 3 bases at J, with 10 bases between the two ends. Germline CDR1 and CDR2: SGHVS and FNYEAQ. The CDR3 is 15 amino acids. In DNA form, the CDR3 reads TGTGCCAGCAGCTTAGAAGGGACTCGCTACAATGAGCAGTTCTTC. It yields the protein CASSLEGTRYNEQFF. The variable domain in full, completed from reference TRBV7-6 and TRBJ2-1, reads GAGVSQSPRYKVTKRGQDVALRCDPISGHVSLYWYRQALGQGPEFLTYFNYEAQQDKSGLPNDRFSAERPEGSISTLTIQRTEQRDSAMYRCASSLEGTRYNEQFFGPGTRLTVL.

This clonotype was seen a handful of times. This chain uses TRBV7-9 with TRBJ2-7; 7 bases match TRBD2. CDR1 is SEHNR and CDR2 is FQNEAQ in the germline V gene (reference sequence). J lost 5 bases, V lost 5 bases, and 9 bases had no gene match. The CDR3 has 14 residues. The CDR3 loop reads CASSLMGGSNEQYV. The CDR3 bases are TGTGCCAGCAGCCTCATGGGAGGGTCAAACGAGCAGTACGTC.

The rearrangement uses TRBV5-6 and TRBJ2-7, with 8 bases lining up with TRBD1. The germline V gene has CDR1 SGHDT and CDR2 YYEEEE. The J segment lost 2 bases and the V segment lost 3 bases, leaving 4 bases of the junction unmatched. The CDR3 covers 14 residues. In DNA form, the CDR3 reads TGTGCCAGCAGCTGGGGGGACAGGACCTACGAGCAGTACGTC. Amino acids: CASSWGDRTYEQYV.

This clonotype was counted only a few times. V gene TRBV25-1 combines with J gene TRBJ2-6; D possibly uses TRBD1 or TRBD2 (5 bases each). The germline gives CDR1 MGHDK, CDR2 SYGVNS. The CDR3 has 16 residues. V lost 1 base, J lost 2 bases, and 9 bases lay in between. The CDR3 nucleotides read TGTGCCAGCAGTGAATTCGGGGCCACTGGGGCCAACGTCCTGACTTTC. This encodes CASSEFGATGANVLTF.

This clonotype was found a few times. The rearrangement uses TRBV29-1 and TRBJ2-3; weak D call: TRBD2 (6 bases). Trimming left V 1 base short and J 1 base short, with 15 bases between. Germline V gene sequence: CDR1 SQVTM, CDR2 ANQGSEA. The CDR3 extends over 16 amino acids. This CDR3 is CSVEVAGPPRTDTQYF. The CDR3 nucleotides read TGCAGCGTTGAAGTTGCGGGGCCTCCTCGCACAGATACGCAGTATTTT.

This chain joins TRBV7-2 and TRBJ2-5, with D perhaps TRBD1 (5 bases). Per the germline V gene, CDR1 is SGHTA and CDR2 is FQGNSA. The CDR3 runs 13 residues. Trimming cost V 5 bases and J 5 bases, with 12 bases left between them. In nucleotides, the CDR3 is TGTGCCAGCAGCCCCAGGGTTACGGAGACCCAGTACTTC. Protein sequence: CASSPRVTETQYF.

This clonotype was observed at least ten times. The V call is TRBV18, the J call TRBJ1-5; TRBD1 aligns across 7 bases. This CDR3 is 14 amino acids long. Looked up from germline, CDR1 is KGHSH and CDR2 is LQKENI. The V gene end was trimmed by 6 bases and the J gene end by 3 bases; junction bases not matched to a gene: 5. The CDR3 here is CASSQGGPNQPQHF. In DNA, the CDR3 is TGTGCCAGCTCGCAGGGGGGCCCCAATCAGCCCCAGCATTTT.

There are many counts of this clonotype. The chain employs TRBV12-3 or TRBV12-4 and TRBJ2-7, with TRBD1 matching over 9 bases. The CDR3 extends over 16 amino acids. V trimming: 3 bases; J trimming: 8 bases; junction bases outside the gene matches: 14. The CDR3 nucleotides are TGTGCCAGCAGTTTTTCCTCGGGACAGGGTTTTTCCCAGCAGTACTTC. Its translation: CASSFSSGQGFSQQYF.

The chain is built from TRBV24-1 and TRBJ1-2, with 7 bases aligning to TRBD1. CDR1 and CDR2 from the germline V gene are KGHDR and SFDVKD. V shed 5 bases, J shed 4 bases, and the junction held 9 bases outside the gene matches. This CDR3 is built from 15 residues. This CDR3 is CATSGDRAGAYGYTF. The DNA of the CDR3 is TGTGCCACCAGTGGAGACAGGGCGGGGGCCTATGGCTACACCTTC.

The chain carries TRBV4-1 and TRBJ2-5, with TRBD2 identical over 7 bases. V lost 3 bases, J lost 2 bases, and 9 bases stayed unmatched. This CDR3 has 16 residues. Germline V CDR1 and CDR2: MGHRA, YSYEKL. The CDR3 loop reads CASSHEEEGGQETQYF. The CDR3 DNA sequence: TGCGCCAGCAGCCACGAAGAAGAGGGAGGGCAAGAGACCCAGTACTTC.

CDR3 amino acids: CASRPRDRGLGDTQYF. For the CDR3, the DNA is TGCGCCAGCAGGCCCCGGGACAGGGGGCTAGGGGATACGCAGTATTTT. J is TRBJ2-3 and V is TRBV5-1; 12 nucleotides match TRBD1. The V and J ends lost 5 bases and 6 bases, in that order; junction bases with no gene match: 10. CDR3 size: 16 residues. Germline V gene data show CDR1 as SGHRS and CDR2 as YFSETQ.

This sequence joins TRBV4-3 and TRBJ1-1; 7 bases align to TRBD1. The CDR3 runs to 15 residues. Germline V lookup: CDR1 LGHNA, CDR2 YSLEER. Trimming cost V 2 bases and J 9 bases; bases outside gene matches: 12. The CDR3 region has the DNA TGCGCCAGCAGCCAACAAGTAGAGTCACAGGGGAAAGCTTTCTTT. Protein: CASSQQVESQGKAFF.

The DNA of the CDR3 is TGTGCCAGCAGCCTGAGTGGGGGGACACAGCCCCAGCATTTT. Residues: CASSLSGGTQPQHF. The V and J genes are TRBV9 and TRBJ1-5; possibly TRBD1 for D (6 bases). V lost 4 bases, J lost 7 bases, and 15 bases lay in between. The germline V gene encodes CDR1 SGDLS and CDR2 YYNGEE. The CDR3 is 14 residues long.

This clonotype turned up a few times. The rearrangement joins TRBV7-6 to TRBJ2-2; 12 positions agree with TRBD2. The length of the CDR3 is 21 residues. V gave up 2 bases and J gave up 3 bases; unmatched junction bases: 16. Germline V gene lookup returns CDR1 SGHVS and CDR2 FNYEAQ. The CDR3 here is CASSLPLAGGLAFRDTGELFF. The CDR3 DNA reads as TGTGCCAGCAGCTTACCACTAGCGGGGGGCCTGGCGTTTCGGGACACCGGGGAGCTGTTTTTT.